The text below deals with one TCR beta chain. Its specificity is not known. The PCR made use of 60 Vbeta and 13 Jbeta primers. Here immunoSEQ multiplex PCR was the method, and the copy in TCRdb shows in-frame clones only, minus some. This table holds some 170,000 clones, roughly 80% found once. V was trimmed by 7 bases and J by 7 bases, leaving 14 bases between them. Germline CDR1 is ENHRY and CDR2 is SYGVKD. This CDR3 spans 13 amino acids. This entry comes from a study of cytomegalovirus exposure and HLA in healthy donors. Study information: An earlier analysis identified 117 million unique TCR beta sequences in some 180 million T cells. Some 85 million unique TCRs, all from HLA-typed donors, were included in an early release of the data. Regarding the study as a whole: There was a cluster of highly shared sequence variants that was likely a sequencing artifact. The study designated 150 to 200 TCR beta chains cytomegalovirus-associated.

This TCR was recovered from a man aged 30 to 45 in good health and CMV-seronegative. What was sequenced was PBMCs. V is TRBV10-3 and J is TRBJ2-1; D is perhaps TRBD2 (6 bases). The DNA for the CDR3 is TGTGCCATCAACGGGGGAGTGGAGAATGAGCAGTTCTTC. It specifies CAINGGVENEQFF.